This TCR beta chain was captured in a study of glioma-infiltrating T cells after dendritic cell vaccination. Produced via immunoSEQ multiplex PCR; TCRdb's table is partial and in-frame only. The data contain 70,000 to 90,000 clones, roughly four fifths of them seen just once; the ten biggest clones take up less than 7%. CDR3 length equals 16 residues. J gave up 4 bases and V 8 bases, and 7 bases lay outside the gene matches. Germline CDR1 MNHNY, CDR2 SVGAGI (reference sequence). The time point was: after dendritic cell vaccination, including at tumor progression/relapse. The material was blood, obtained after dendritic cell vaccination. This sequence joins TRBV6-6 and TRBJ2-6, with 11 bases that match TRBD1. The sequence was collected from a human donor with glioblastoma. The CDR3 region is CASSGTGGTGANVLTF. CDR3 bases: TGTGCCAGCTCCGGGACAGGGGGAACCGGGGCCAACGTCCTGACTTTC.